This T cell receptor beta chain was sequenced in a study of OX40 agonist ivuxolimab in advanced cancers. Regarding the study as a whole: A proportion of nonresponders additionally exhibited low normalized T-cell clonal expansion.

In the case of this clone: The antigen is not known.

Clones were read by immunoSEQ multiplex PCR, and TCRdb kept only the in-frame ones, dropping some. The sample holds 80,000 or so clones, approximately 85% seen once. This specimen consisted of CD4+ or CD8+ T cells sorted from blood, obtained in a trial of the OX40 agonist ivuxolimab. This sequence was found in an adult with an advanced solid tumor such as melanoma, head and neck, liver or kidney cancer.

The CDR3 sequence: CASIGQGLTTNEKLFF. In DNA, the CDR3 is TGTGCCAGCATCGGACAGGGGCTGACAACTAATGAAAAACTGTTTTTT. V and J are TRBV28 and TRBJ1-4; TRBD1 matches at 9 bases. CDR3 length: 16 residues. The junction had 6 bases not matched to a gene; V was cut back by 7 bases and J by 0 bases. Germline loops: CDR1 MDHEN, CDR2 SYDVKM.